The 22 T cell receptor beta chains below were found in one sample sequenced in a study of T cells after yellow fever vaccination. TCRdb itself ran the 5' RACE reads through MiXCR, one entry per CDR3 protein. Of hundreds of thousands of distinct CDR3 sequences in the sample, 12% are singletons; the top ten hold about 15%. The input for sequencing was PBMCs, taken on the day of the yellow fever booster vaccination. The receptors were gathered from a man younger than 45 who received the YFV17D yellow fever vaccine.

This clonotype has a handful of counts. CDR3 in DNA: TGTGCCAGCTCACAGTCGGCCGGAGGATACGGGGAGCTGTTTTTT. This gives the protein CASSQSAGGYGELFF. The chain has TRBV18 and TRBJ2-2; D is possibly TRBD2 (5 bases). V lost 4 bases, J lost 7 bases, and 16 bases lay in between. CDR1 and CDR2 (germline): KGHSH, LQKENI. The CDR3 length is 15 residues.

The chain links TRBV20-1 to TRBJ2-1; D possibly corresponds to TRBD2 (6 bases). This CDR3 contains 13 residues. Per germline, CDR1 DFQATT and CDR2 SNEGSKA (reference sequence). Trimming took 3 bases from V and 2 from J, leaving 8 bases between them. This CDR3 reads CSASSSAYNEQFF. For the CDR3, the DNA is TGCAGTGCTAGCTCTAGCGCCTACAATGAGCAGTTCTTC.

The sample holds many counts of this clonotype. V is TRBV3-1 and J is TRBJ2-7; 8 nucleotides line up with TRBD2. Germline V gene lookup returns CDR1 LGHDT and CDR2 YNNKEL (reference sequence). The CDR3 consists of 14 residues. J was trimmed by 7 bases and V by 2 bases; bases with no gene match: 7. CDR3 residues: CASSQMGLGTEQYF. The CDR3 bases are TGTGCCAGCAGCCAAATGGGACTAGGAACTGAGCAGTACTTC.

This clonotype was seen a few times. The chain combines TRBV29-1 with TRBJ2-7; D possibly corresponds to TRBD2 (5 bases). Germline V gives CDR1 SQVTM, CDR2 ANQGSEA. This CDR3 contains 13 residues. V was clipped by 6 bases and J by 2 bases, with 14 bases between them. In DNA form, the CDR3 reads TGCAGCGTCGCGGACGGAGGACCCTACGAGCAGTACTTC. This translates into CSVADGGPYEQYF.

The chain joins TRBV7-2 to TRBJ2-2; a weak D match, TRBD2 (5 bases). The CDR3 covers 16 residues. With 4 bases removed from V and 0 bases from J, the gap between germline ends came to 12 bases. Germline loops: CDR1 SGHTA, CDR2 FQGNSA. The CDR3 nucleotides are TGTGCCAGCAGCTCTTTCGGCGGGCCGAACACCGGGGAGCTGTTTTTT. The encoded protein is CASSSFGGPNTGELFF.

The chain links TRBV4-3 to TRBJ2-7; D unclear. The CDR3 contains 16 residues. V lost 1 base, J lost 3 bases, and 16 bases lay in between. The V gene's germline CDR1 is LGHNA and CDR2 YSLEER. The CDR3 is CASSQASGLGVYEQYF. CDR3 nucleotides: TGCGCCAGCAGCCAAGCGTCGGGCCTTGGGGTCTACGAGCAGTACTTC.

This clonotype was counted between two and nine times. The rearrangement links TRBV18 to TRBJ2-7; 8 nucleotides match TRBD1. Per the germline V gene, CDR1 is KGHSH and CDR2 is LQKENI. The CDR3 is 15 amino acids. The junction had 7 bases not matched to a gene; V was cut back by 5 bases and J by 1 base. CDR3 amino acids: CASSFTGTGSYEQYF. The CDR3 nucleotides read TGTGCCAGCTCATTCACTGGGACAGGATCCTACGAGCAGTACTTC. The whole variable domain, filled in from reference TRBV18 and TRBJ2-7, reads NAGVMQNPRHLVRRRGQEARLRCSPMKGHSHVYWYRQLPEEGLKFMVYLQKENIIDESGMPKERFSAEFPKEGPSILRIQQVVRGDSAAYFCASSFTGTGSYEQYFGPGTRLTVT.

This clonotype was observed a few times. The V and J genes are TRBV18 and TRBJ2-5; TRBD2 aligns across 14 bases. Unmatched junction bases numbered 7, after V lost 6 bases and J lost 4 bases. There are 16 residues in the CDR3. Germline CDR1 and CDR2: KGHSH and LQKENI. The CDR3 nucleotides are TGTGCCAGCTCCGCTTCCGGGACTAGCGGGGGAGAGACCCAGTACTTC. Protein: CASSASGTSGGETQYF.

This clonotype was seen only a few times. The chain couples TRBV14 to TRBJ2-3; TRBD1 aligns across 7 bases. CDR3 length: 16 residues. The germline V gene encodes CDR1 SGHDN and CDR2 FVKESK. With V trimmed by 1 base and J by 6 bases, 10 bases remained unmatched. The CDR3 DNA sequence: TGTGCCAGCAGCCAAGGAGTTGGGACAGCCGGGGATACGCAGTATTTT. Translating gives CASSQGVGTAGDTQYF.

This clonotype was recorded many times. The chain uses TRBV6-2 or TRBV6-3 and TRBJ1-6; 11 bases fit TRBD1. Germline V gene sequence: CDR1 MNHEY, CDR2 SVGEGT. V lost 2 bases and J lost 10; bases outside the gene matches: 10. The CDR3 is made up of 17 amino acids. The CDR3, as DNA: TGTGCCAGCAGTTACCCCCGGACAGGGGGCTTAGGCTCACCCCTCCACTTT. Residues: CASSYPRTGGLGSPLHF.

This clonotype was observed a few times. This rearrangement joins TRBV6-1 to TRBJ2-1, with D unresolved. There are 13 residues in the CDR3. The germline V gene has CDR1 MNHNS and CDR2 SASEGT. The V end was cut by 8 bases, the J end by 8 bases, with 16 bases between. CDR3 loop: CASQRISLDEQFF. The CDR3 region has the DNA TGTGCCAGCCAGCGTATCTCCCTAGATGAGCAGTTCTTC.

This clonotype was recorded at least ten times. The CDR3 DNA sequence: TGTGCCATCAGTGAGTCGGGAGTGCTGACAACCCAGTACTTC. Translated: CAISESGVLTTQYF. This chain links TRBV10-3 with TRBJ2-5, with D possibly TRBD2 on 5 matching bases. Trimming took off 0 bases at V and 8 bases at J, with 13 bases between the two ends. This CDR3 has 14 amino acids. Germline V CDR1 and CDR2: ENHRY, SYGVKD.

The chain is built from TRBV25-1 and TRBJ2-1; D gene unclear. The length of the CDR3 is 12 residues. V lost 2 bases and J lost 9, with 8 bases in between. The germline V gene has CDR1 MGHDK and CDR2 SYGVNS. CDR3 region: CASSEAALEQFF. The CDR3 coding sequence is TGTGCCAGCAGTGAAGCCGCCCTTGAGCAGTTCTTC.

In DNA form, the CDR3 reads TGTGCCAGCAGTTTAGTGATGGACAGGGGGCAAGAGCAGTACTTC. Its translation is CASSLVMDRGQEQYF. V is TRBV27 and J is TRBJ2-7; TRBD1 agrees at 11 bases. In germline, CDR1 is MNHEY, CDR2 SMNVEV (reference sequence). The CDR3 is made up of 15 amino acids. V shed 2 bases, J shed 7 bases, and the junction held 7 bases outside the gene matches.

CDR3 amino acids: CASSPDGWYEQYF. CDR3 nucleotide sequence: TGTGCCAGCAGCCCGGACGGATGGTACGAGCAGTACTTC. This chain joins TRBV7-2 and TRBJ2-7; D call uncertain. This CDR3 has 13 residues. Germline CDR1 and CDR2: SGHTA and FQGNSA. V was clipped by 5 bases and J by 4 bases, with 12 bases between them.

This clonotype has just a few counts. The gene calls are TRBV11-2 and TRBJ2-3, with D possibly being TRBD1 (5 bases). V was clipped by 1 base and J by 3 bases, with 11 bases between them. The germline V gene encodes CDR1 SGHAT and CDR2 FQNNGV. This CDR3 comprises 15 residues. The chain's CDR3 is CASSLVAQGTDTQYF. CDR3 coding DNA: TGTGCCAGCAGCTTAGTCGCCCAGGGAACAGATACGCAGTATTTT.

This chain links TRBV5-4 with TRBJ2-3; TRBD1 matches at 9 bases. The germline V gene encodes CDR1 SGHNT and CDR2 YYREEE (reference sequence). V gave up 3 bases and J gave up 0 bases; unmatched junction bases: 5. The CDR3 has 16 residues. The CDR3 region has the DNA TGTGCCAGCAGCTCTCCCGACAGGGGGAGCACAGATACGCAGTATTTT. The encoded protein is CASSSPDRGSTDTQYF.

This clonotype was seen many times. The V and J genes are TRBV5-1 and TRBJ2-7, with a weak D call TRBD2 (6 bases). Trimming shortened V by 1 base and J by 6 bases, and 14 bases separated the two germline ends. Germline CDR1 is SGHRS and CDR2 is YFSETQ. The CDR3 has 14 amino acids. The DNA of the CDR3 is TGCGCCAGCAGCTTGTCGGGGACTGGTGGCGAGCAGTACTTC. Its translation: CASSLSGTGGEQYF.

This clonotype was found a few times. The chain couples TRBV9 to TRBJ2-2, with TRBD2 matching 8 bases. The trim removed 0 bases at V and 7 bases at J, leaving 2 bases unmatched. Germline values: CDR1 SGDLS, CDR2 YYNGEE. CDR3 length: 14 residues. CDR3 nucleotides: TGTGCCAGCAGCGTAGTAAGCGGGGGCGGGGAGCTGTTTTTT. Its protein is CASSVVSGGGELFF.

By frequency in the sample, this clonotype is medium-sized (0.01 to 0.1%). V is TRBV5-1 and J is TRBJ2-3; 7 bases line up with TRBD2. The germline V gene has CDR1 SGHRS and CDR2 YFSETQ. There are 14 residues in the CDR3. V was pared by 4 bases and J by 0 bases, with 2 bases of the junction left unmatched. The CDR3 spells CASSLAASTDTQYF. The CDR3 nucleotides read TGCGCCAGCAGCCTAGCGGCTAGCACAGATACGCAGTATTTT.

This clonotype turned up a few times. This sequence joins TRBV5-4 and TRBJ2-7, with D possibly matching TRBD2 (6 bases). V was clipped by 2 bases and J by 2 bases, with 11 bases between them. The CDR3 loop spans 14 amino acids. Germline V lookup: CDR1 SGHNT, CDR2 YYREEE (reference sequence). The CDR3 nucleotides read TGTGCCAGCAGCTTCGGAGGGCAGGCCTACGAGCAGTACTTC. It yields the protein CASSFGGQAYEQYF.

This clonotype was seen a handful of times. V gene TRBV7-9 combines with J gene TRBJ2-7, with 8 positions matching TRBD2. The CDR3 is 15 residues long. Germline V gene sequence: CDR1 SEHNR, CDR2 FQNEAQ (reference sequence). V was clipped by 4 bases and J by 6 bases; unmatched bases: 11. CDR3 nucleotide sequence: TGTGCCAGCAGCTCTACGGGGGGGCCCCCCTCCGAGCAGTACTTC. This codes for CASSSTGGPPSEQYF.